This paragraph reports one T cell receptor beta chain. Antigen specificity is unknown. The study ran its PCR with 60 Vbeta and 13 Jbeta primers. This table comes from immunoSEQ multiplex PCR, and its TCRdb copy is limited to in-frame clones, with some not included. The data show fewer than 110,000 clones, around four fifths seen once. This sample is drawn from a study of cytomegalovirus exposure and HLA in healthy donors. Study-level points and caveats: Published work reported that the classifier diagnosed cytomegalovirus status with high specificity and sensitivity.

This CDR3 has 13 residues. V was cut by 4 bases and J by 3 bases, with 10 bases left in between. Germline CDR1 is SGDLS and CDR2 is YYNGEE. The chain is built from TRBV9 and TRBJ1-1; D not certain. This TCR was recovered from a man between 25 and 39 years old in good health and CMV-seronegative. Sequencing used PBMCs. The chain's CDR3 is CASSRVADTEAFF. CDR3 DNA sequence: TGTGCCAGCAGCCGAGTAGCGGACACTGAAGCTTTCTTT.